This TCR beta chain was documented in a study of OX40 agonist ivuxolimab in advanced cancers. Study-wide points: By week 6 at 0.1 to 3.0 mg/kg, blood CD4+ and CD8+ T cells had expanded clonally. Fewer expanded clones were found on average in CD4+ than in CD8+ T cells. Still undetermined is the antigen specificity of the expanded peripheral T cells.

Measured with immunoSEQ multiplex PCR; TCRdb has only the in-frame clones, and not every one. Among 50,000 to 75,000 clones listed, about 88% were seen once. As for this clone: Its antigen is still unknown.

Germline CDR1 and CDR2: SEHNR and FQNEAQ (reference sequence). The CDR3 totals 13 residues. Unmatched junction bases numbered 6, after V lost 5 bases and J lost 8 bases. The sample was CD4+ or CD8+ T cells sorted from blood, taken in a trial of the OX40 agonist ivuxolimab. This clonotype was sampled from an adult with an advanced solid tumor such as melanoma, head and neck, liver or kidney cancer. The chain has TRBV7-9 and TRBJ1-3, with 7 bases identical to TRBD1. The CDR3 bases are TGTGCCAGCAGCACCCGACAGGGTGACACCATATATTTT. As protein: CASSTRQGDTIYF.